Listed below are T cell receptor beta chains from one sample, sequenced in a study of shared clonotypes between healthy human individuals. Profiling relied on immunoSEQ multiplex PCR, and the TCRdb table lists in-frame clones only, not all of them. This sample has about 450,000 clones, with roughly 77% found just once. The sample taken for sequencing was PBMCs. The source is a woman between 35 and 50 years old in good health. Some clones in this sample may be carry-over from other donors' samples. CDR3s include the opening cysteine and the closing phenylalanine or tryptophan. Fields, in order: CDR3 length, J gene, V gene, clone size, D gene, CDR3 protein, CDR3 DNA. A D gene is named only where the DNA matches it firmly. Only part of the rows carry a size: once, few, many, or a class if the clone is expanded.

>11|TRBJ2-1|TRBV15|few|-
CATGGNNEQFF
TGTGCCACCGGAGGAAACAATGAGCAGTTCTTC
>17|TRBJ2-1|TRBV5-4|once|TRBD2
CASSVPTSGTWGNEQFF
TGTGCCAGCAGCGTACCGACTAGCGGGACTTGGGGCAATGAGCAGTTCTTC
>15|TRBJ2-7|TRBV7-2|-|TRBD2
CASSQTSGDDYEQYF
TGTGCCAGCAGTCAAACTAGCGGGGATGATTACGAGCAGTACTTC
>14|TRBJ2-7|TRBV5-1|-|TRBD1
CASRSTGDSYEQYF
TGCGCCAGCCGCTCCACAGGGGATTCCTACGAGCAGTACTTC
>16|TRBJ1-4|TRBV19|-|TRBD1
CASRDRGFATNEKLFF
TGTGCCAGTAGGGACAGGGGATTTGCAACTAATGAAAAACTGTTTTTT
>13|TRBJ1-1|TRBV5-1|-|-
CASSRGGNTEAFF
TGCGCCAGCAGCCGAGGTGGGAACACTGAAGCTTTCTTT
>17|TRBJ1-4|TRBV19|-|TRBD1
CASTVHGQGGTNEKLFF
TGTGCCAGTACCGTTCATGGACAGGGTGGGACTAATGAAAAACTGTTTTTT
>11|TRBJ1-4|TRBV28|-|-
CGVTGREKLFF
TGTGGAGTGACGGGAAGGGAAAAACTGTTTTTT
>13|TRBJ2-1|TRBV2|-|-
CASSEQRRGEQFF
TGTGCCAGCAGTGAGCAGCGGAGAGGCGAGCAGTTCTTC
>14|TRBJ2-5|TRBV11-3|-|TRBD2
CASSSGTREETQYF
TGTGCCAGCAGCTCCGGGACTAGGGAAGAGACCCAGTACTTC
>14|TRBJ2-7|TRBV7-9|-|-
CASSFVGSSYEQYF
TGTGCCAGCAGCTTCGTCGGGAGTTCCTACGAGCAGTACTTC
>13|TRBJ1-1|TRBV6-4|once|-
CASSDEGGTEAFF
TGTGCCAGCAGTGACGAAGGGGGCACTGAAGCTTTCTTT
>13|TRBJ1-1|TRBV19|-|-
CASSGQGGTEAFF
TGTGCCAGTAGTGGGCAGGGTGGCACTGAAGCTTTCTTT
>14|TRBJ2-2|TRBV9|-|-
CASSPNTGIGELFF
TGTGCCAGCAGCCCAAATACAGGGATCGGGGAGCTGTTTTTT
>16|TRBJ1-4|TRBV28|-|-
CASSLEGRPSNGKLFF
TGTGCCAGCAGTTTGGAGGGACGGCCTTCCAATGGAAAACTGTTTTTT
>14|TRBJ1-1|TRBV5-6|many|-
CASSHGTQNTEAFF
TGTGCCAGCAGCCACGGGACACAGAACACTGAAGCTTTCTTT
>15|TRBJ2-5|TRBV7-3|-|TRBD2
CASSALAGGQETQYF
TGTGCCAGCAGCGCCCTAGCGGGGGGTCAAGAGACCCAGTACTTC
>20|TRBJ1-4|TRBV2|-|TRBD1
CADRLGSSRQGLATNEKLFF
TGTGCCGACAGATTGGGGAGTAGCCGACAGGGTCTTGCAACTAATGAAAAACTGTTTTTT
>15|TRBJ2-7|TRBV11-2|-|TRBD2
CASSVGLAGPYEQYF
TGTGCCAGCAGCGTGGGACTAGCGGGGCCCTACGAGCAGTACTTC
>16|TRBJ2-1|TRBV4-3|-|TRBD1
CASRRRTGTAQNEQFF
TGCGCCAGCAGGCGAAGGACCGGGACAGCGCAAAATGAGCAGTTCTTC
>16|TRBJ2-1|TRBV28|-|TRBD2
CASSGTSGSSYNEQFF
TGTGCCAGCAGTGGGACTAGCGGGAGCTCCTACAATGAGCAGTTCTTC
>14|TRBJ2-1|TRBV5-1|-|TRBD2
CASRPGTTFDEQFF
TGCGCCAGCAGGCCCGGGACTACATTCGATGAGCAGTTCTTC
>14|TRBJ2-3|TRBV7-9|-|TRBD2
CASSLSSGSYTQYF
TGTGCCAGCAGCTTAAGTAGCGGGAGTTATACGCAGTATTTT
>12|TRBJ2-7|TRBV6-6|few|-
CASSYKKVEQYF
TGTGCCAGCAGTTACAAGAAGGTGGAGCAGTACTTC
>14|TRBJ1-1|TRBV4-3|-|-
CASSQEKGLTEAFF
TGCGCCAGCAGCCAAGAGAAAGGATTAACTGAAGCTTTCTTT
>16|TRBJ2-5|TRBV28|once|TRBD2
CASSAGTSGYQETQYF
TGTGCCAGCAGCGCCGGGACTAGCGGTTACCAAGAGACCCAGTACTTC
>14|TRBJ2-7|TRBV6-1|-|-
CATQTGLLSYEQYF
TGTGCCACCCAAACCGGGCTACTCTCCTACGAGCAGTACTTC